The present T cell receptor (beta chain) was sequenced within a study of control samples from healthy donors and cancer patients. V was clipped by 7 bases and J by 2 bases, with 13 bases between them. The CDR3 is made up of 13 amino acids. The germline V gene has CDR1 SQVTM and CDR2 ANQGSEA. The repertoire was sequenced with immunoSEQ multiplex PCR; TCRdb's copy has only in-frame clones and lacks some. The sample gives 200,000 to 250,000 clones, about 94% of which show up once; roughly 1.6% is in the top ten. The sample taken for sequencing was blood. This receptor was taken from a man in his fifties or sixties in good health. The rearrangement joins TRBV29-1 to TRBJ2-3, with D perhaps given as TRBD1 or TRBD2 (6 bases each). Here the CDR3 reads CSAMGGSTDTQYF. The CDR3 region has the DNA TGCAGCGCTATGGGGGGCTCCACAGATACGCAGTATTTT.